This TCR beta chain is drawn from a study of blood T cells in healthy people across ages. General study results and limits: The recorded TCR beta diversity per million T cells decreased in a roughly linear manner with age.

The study drew donors from healthy Caucasian individuals in Russia aged roughly 6 to 95. This clonotype was seen a few times. Its specificity is not known. With a J-beta primer mix and a sample-barcoded 5' primer, a second PCR ran roughly 6 to 12 cycles. MiXCR, applied by TCRdb to the 5' RACE reads, yields one record per CDR3 protein. The sample includes approximately 2,000,000 distinct CDR3 sequences, roughly two fifths of them seen just once. The sample consisted of blood. This receptor was taken from a human donor in good health.

The CDR3 DNA sequence: TGTGCCAGCAGCCAAGATAGGGTGGCTAGGGAGCAGTACTTC. Translating gives CASSQDRVAREQYF. The V call is TRBV4-2, the J call TRBJ2-7; no clear D gene. Deletions cut 0 bases from V and 7 bases from J, with 13 bases between. CDR3 size: 14 residues. CDR1 and CDR2 from the germline V gene are LGHNA and YNFKEQ.